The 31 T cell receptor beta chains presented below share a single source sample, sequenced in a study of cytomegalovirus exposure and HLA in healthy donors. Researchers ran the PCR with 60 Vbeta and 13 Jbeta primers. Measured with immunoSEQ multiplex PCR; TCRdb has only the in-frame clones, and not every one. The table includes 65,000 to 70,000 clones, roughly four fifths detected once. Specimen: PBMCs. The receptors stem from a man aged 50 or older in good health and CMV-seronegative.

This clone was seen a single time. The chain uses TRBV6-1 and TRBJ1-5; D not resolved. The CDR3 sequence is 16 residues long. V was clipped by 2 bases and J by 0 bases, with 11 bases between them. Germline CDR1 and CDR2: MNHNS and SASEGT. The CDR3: CASSEQPSYSNQPQHF. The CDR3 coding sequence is TGTGCCAGCAGTGAACAACCTTCCTATAGCAATCAGCCCCAGCATTTT.

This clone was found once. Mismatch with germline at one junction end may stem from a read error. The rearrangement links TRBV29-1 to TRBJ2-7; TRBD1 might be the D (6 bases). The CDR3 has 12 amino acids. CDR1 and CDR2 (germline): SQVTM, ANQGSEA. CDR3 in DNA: TGCAGCGCTGAAACAGGGTCCCACGAGCAGTACTTC. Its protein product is CSAETGSHEQYF.

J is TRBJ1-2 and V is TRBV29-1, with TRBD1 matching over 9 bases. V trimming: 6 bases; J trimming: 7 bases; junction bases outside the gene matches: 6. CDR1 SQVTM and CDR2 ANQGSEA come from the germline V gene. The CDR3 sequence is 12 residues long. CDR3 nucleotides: TGCAGCGTGATAACAGGGGGCCCTGGCTACACCTTC. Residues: CSVITGGPGYTF.

The CDR3 region is CASSQGPPNYGYTF. In DNA form, the CDR3 reads TGCGCCAGCAGCCAAGGGCCTCCTAACTATGGCTACACCTTC. This chain connects TRBV4-1 to TRBJ1-2; D ambiguous. Trimming removed 1 base at V and 0 bases at J, with 6 bases between. The CDR3 runs to 14 residues. Per germline, CDR1 MGHRA and CDR2 YSYEKL.

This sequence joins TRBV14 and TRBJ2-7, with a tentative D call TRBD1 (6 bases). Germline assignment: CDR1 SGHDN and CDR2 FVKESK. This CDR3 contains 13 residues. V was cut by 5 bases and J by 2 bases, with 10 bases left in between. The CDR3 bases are TGTGCCAGCAGCAACAGGGTTACCTACGAGCAGTACTTC. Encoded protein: CASSNRVTYEQYF.

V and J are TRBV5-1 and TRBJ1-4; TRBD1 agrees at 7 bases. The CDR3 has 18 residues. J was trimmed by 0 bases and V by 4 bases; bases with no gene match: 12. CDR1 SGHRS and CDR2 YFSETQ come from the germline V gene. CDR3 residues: CASSLARDRTATNEKLFF. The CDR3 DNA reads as TGCGCCAGCAGCCTCGCCCGGGACAGAACAGCAACTAATGAAAAACTGTTTTTT.

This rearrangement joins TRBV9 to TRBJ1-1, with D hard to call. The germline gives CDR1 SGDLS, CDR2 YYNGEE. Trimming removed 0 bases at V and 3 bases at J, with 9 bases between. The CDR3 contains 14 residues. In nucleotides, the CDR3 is TGTGCCAGCAGCGTAGGTGGGGAGGACACTGAAGCTTTCTTT. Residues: CASSVGGEDTEAFF.

CDR3 amino acids: CASSLTGGNTGELFF. CDR3 sequence (DNA): TGTGCCAGCAGTTTGACAGGGGGGAACACCGGGGAGCTGTTTTTT. The chain uses TRBV27 and TRBJ2-2; the match to TRBD1 covers 9 bases. J gave up 1 base and V 3 bases, and 0 bases lay outside the gene matches. The CDR3 is 15 amino acids. Germline V CDR1 and CDR2: MNHEY, SMNVEV (reference sequence).

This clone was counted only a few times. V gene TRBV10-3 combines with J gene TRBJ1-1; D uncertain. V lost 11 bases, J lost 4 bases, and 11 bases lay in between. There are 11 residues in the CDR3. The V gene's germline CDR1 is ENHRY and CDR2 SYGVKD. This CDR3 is CAAGGGTEAFF. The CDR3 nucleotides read TGTGCCGCGGGAGGAGGCACTGAAGCTTTCTTT.

The DNA of the CDR3 is TGTGCCAGCGCCTTAGGGACAGGCCCCTACGAGCAGTACTTC. Amino acids: CASALGTGPYEQYF. The chain uses TRBV18 and TRBJ2-7; the match to TRBD1 covers 8 bases. The CDR3 is 14 amino acids. Germline CDR1 and CDR2: KGHSH and LQKENI. The V and J ends lost 8 bases and 2 bases, in that order; junction bases with no gene match: 8.

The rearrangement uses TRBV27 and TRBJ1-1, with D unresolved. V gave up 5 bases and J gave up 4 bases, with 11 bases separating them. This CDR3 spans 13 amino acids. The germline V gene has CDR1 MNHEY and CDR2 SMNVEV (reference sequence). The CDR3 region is CASSIQRGTEAFF. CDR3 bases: TGTGCCAGCAGTATCCAGCGAGGCACTGAAGCTTTCTTT.

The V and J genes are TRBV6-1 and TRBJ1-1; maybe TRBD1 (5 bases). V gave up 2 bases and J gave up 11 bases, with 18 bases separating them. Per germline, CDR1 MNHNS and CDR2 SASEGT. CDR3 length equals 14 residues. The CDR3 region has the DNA TGTGCCAGCAGTGAACCTCGCGGATTCCGGGGGGCTTTCTTT. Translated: CASSEPRGFRGAFF.

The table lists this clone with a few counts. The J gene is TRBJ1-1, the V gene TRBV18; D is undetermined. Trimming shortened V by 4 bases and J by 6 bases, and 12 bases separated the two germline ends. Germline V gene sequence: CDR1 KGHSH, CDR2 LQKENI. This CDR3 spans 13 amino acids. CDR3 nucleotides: TGTGCCAGCTCACAATCGGGTGGATCTGAAGCTTTCTTT. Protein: CASSQSGGSEAFF.

CDR3 loop: CASKPRGLTDTQYF. CDR3 nucleotides: TGCGCCAGCAAACCGCGGGGTCTAACAGATACGCAGTATTTT. The chain links TRBV5-1 to TRBJ2-3, with D perhaps matching TRBD2 (6 bases). CDR3 length: 14 amino acids. V lost 6 bases and J 3 bases, leaving 14 bases between the germline ends. Germline CDR1 reads SGHRS; CDR2 reads YFSETQ.

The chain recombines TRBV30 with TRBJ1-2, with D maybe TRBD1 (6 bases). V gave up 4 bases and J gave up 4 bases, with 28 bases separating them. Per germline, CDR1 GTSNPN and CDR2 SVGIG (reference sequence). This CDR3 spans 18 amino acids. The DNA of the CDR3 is TGTGCCTGGAATCTTCCCCACAGACAGGCCAATTTCCCCTATGGCTACACCTTC. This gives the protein CAWNLPHRQANFPYGYTF.

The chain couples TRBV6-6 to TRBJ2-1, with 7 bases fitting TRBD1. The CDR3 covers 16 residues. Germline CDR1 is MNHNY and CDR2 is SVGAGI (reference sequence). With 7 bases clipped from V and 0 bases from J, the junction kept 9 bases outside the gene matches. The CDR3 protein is CASIRQGISSYNEQFF. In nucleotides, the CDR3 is TGTGCCAGCATCAGACAGGGAATTAGCTCCTACAATGAGCAGTTCTTC.

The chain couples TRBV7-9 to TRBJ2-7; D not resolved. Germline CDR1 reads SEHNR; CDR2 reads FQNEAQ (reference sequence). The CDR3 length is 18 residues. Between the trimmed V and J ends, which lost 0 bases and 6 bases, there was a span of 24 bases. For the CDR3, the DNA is TGTGCCAGCAGCTTAGCGCGAATCGCCCAGGATTTCGGATTCGAGCAGTACTTC. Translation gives CASSLARIAQDFGFEQYF.

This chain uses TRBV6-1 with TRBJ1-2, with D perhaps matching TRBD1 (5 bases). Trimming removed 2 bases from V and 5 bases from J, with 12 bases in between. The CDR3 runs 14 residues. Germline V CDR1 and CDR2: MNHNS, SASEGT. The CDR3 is CASSEIVGGYGYTF. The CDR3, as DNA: TGTGCCAGCAGTGAAATTGTGGGGGGTTATGGCTACACCTTC.

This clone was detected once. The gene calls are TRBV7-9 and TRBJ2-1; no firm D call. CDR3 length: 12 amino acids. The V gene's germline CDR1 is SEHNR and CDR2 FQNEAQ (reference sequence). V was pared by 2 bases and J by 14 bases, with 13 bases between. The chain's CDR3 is CASSLSMRAKFF. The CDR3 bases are TGTGCCAGCAGCTTAAGTATGAGAGCAAAGTTCTTC.

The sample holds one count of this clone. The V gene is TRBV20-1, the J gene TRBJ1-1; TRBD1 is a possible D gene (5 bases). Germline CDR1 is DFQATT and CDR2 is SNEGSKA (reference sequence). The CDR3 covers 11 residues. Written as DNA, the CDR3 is TGCAGCGATCTCGGGGGTACTGAAGCTTTCTTT. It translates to CSDLGGTEAFF.

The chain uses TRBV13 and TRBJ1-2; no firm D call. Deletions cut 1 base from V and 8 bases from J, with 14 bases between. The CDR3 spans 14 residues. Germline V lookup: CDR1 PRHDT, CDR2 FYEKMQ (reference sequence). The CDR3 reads CASSLVNQLPGYTF. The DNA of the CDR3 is TGTGCCAGCAGCTTAGTGAACCAACTCCCCGGCTACACCTTC.

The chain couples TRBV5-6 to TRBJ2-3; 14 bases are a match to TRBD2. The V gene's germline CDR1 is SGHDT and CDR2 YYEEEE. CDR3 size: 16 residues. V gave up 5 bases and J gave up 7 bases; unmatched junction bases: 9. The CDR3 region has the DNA TGTGCCAGCAGTTCATGGGGACTAGCGGGAGTTAATACGCAGTATTTT. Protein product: CASSSWGLAGVNTQYF.

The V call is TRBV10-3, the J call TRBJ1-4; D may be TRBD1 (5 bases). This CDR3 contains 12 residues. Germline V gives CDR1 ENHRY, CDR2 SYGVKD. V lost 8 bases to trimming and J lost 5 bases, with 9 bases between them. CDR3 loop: CAIGGTNEKLFF. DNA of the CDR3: TGTGCCATCGGCGGGACCAATGAAAAACTGTTTTTT.

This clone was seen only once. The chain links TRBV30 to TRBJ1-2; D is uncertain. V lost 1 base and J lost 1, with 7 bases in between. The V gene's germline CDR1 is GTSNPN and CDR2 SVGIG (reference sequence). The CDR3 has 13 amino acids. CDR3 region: CAWSGAGNYGYTF. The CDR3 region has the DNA TGTGCCTGGAGTGGTGCAGGTAACTATGGCTACACCTTC.

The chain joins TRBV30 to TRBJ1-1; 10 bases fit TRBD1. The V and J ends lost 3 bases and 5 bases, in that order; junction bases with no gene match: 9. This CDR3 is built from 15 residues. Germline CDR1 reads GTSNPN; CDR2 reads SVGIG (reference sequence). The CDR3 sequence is CAWRTGGRVGTEAFF. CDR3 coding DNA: TGTGCCTGGAGGACAGGGGGCAGGGTGGGTACTGAAGCTTTCTTT.

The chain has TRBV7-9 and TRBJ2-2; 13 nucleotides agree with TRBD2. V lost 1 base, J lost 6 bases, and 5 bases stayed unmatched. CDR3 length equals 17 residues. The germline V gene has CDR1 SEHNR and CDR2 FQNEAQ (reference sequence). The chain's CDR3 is CASSLGMGLAGPGELFF. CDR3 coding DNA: TGTGCCAGCAGCTTAGGGATGGGACTAGCGGGACCCGGGGAGCTGTTTTTT.

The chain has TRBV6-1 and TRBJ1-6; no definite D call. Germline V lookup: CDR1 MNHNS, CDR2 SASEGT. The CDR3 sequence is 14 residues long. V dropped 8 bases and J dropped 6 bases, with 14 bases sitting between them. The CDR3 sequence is CASSRDIINSPLHF. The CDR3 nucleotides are TGTGCCAGCTCGCGGGATATTATTAATTCACCCCTCCACTTT.

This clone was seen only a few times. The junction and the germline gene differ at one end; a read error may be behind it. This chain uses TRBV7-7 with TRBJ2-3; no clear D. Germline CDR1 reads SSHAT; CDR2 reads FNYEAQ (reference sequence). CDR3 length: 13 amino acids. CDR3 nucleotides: TGTGCTAGCAGCCCTAAGTGGGCTGATACGCAGTATTTT. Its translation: CASSPKWADTQYF.

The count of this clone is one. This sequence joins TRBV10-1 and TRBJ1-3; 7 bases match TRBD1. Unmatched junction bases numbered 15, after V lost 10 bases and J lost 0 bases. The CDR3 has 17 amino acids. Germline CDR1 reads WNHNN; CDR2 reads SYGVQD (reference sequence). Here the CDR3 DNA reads TGCGCCACCTCACTATATTCCGGGACAGTCTCTGGAAACACCATATATTTT. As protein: CATSLYSGTVSGNTIYF.

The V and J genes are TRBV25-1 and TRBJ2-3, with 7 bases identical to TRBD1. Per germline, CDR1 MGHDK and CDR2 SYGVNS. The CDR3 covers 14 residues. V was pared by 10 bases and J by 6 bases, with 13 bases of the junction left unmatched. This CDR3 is CATTRDSWSDTQYF. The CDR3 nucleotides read TGTGCCACCACGAGGGACAGTTGGTCGGATACGCAGTATTTT.

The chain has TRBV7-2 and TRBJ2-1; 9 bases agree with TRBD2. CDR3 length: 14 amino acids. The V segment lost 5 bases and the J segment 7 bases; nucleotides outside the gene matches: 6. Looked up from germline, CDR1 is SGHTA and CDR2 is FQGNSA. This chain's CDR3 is CASSLGLAFNEQFF. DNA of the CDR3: TGTGCCAGCAGCCTAGGACTAGCGTTTAATGAGCAGTTCTTC.